The T cell receptor beta chain under discussion was sequenced for a study of cytomegalovirus exposure and HLA in healthy donors. Study observations and caveats: A cluster of highly shared sequence variants was likely a sequencing artifact. The majority of CMV-associated TCR beta chains were reported as apparently HLA-restricted in a later analysis. Later work found that TCR association rates differed between HLA loci; DRB1 had the most and HLA-C the fewest.

13 Jbeta primers and 60 Vbeta primers were used for the PCR. The method was immunoSEQ multiplex PCR; TCRdb's version includes in-frame clones alone and lacks a portion of them. The repertoire holds 130,000 to 150,000 clones, with over 60% as singletons. Germline V gene sequence: CDR1 MNHEY, CDR2 SVGAGI. V gave up 8 bases and J gave up 9 bases; unmatched junction bases: 9. CDR3 size: 14 residues. For this clone: Its specificity is unknown.

Sequenced: PBMCs. The receptor comes from a woman younger than 45 in good health and CMV-seronegative. This rearrangement joins TRBV6-5 to TRBJ1-6; 8 bases map to TRBD1. The CDR3 DNA reads TGTGCCAGCGGCCTTACAGGGGGTATTTCACCCCTCCACTTT. Residues: CASGLTGGISPLHF.